This T cell receptor beta chain was observed in a study of Ad26.COV2.S vaccination and SARS-CoV-2 variants. Across the study: Donor was one of the participants in the Ad26.COV2.S arm of the COV1001 trial.

In the case of this clone: Antigen unknown.

The data were produced by immunoSEQ multiplex PCR, yet TCRdb's version contains in-frame clones alone and is incomplete. In the table there are about 350,000 clones, 88% of which are singletons. The CDR3 consists of 12 residues. Trimming removed 11 bases at V and 3 bases at J, with 13 bases between. Germline values: CDR1 SEHNR, CDR2 FQNEAQ (reference sequence). General study results and limits: Quantification of TCR breadth and depth may have yielded underestimates of total T cell responses. Across vaccine and placebo recipients, the breadth of non-spike TCRs was similar. People who got the vaccine had more spike-specific TCR breadth than people who got placebo.

Documented treatment: some 20 received Ad26.COV2.S at low or high dose, single or two shots; 5 received placebo; per-sample allocation not given. Day 63 after the first injection of vaccine or placebo was the sampling time. The sequenced sample was peripheral blood, obtained in a trial of Ad26.COV2.S vaccine versus placebo. This TCR was recovered from a person aged 18 to 59 who received the Ad26.COV2.S COVID-19 vaccine or a placebo. The genes are TRBV7-9 and TRBJ1-1, with D hard to call. The CDR3 spells CAVREGYTEAFF. As DNA, the CDR3 is TGTGCCGTCAGAGAGGGCTACACTGAAGCTTTCTTT. Together with reference TRBV7-9 and TRBJ1-1, the CDR3 gives the full variable domain: DTGVSQNPRHKITKRGQNVTFRCDPISEHNRLYWYRQTLGQGPEFLTYFQNEAQLEKSRLLSDRFSAERPKGSFSTLEIQRTEQGDSAMYLCAVREGYTEAFFGQGTRLTVV.